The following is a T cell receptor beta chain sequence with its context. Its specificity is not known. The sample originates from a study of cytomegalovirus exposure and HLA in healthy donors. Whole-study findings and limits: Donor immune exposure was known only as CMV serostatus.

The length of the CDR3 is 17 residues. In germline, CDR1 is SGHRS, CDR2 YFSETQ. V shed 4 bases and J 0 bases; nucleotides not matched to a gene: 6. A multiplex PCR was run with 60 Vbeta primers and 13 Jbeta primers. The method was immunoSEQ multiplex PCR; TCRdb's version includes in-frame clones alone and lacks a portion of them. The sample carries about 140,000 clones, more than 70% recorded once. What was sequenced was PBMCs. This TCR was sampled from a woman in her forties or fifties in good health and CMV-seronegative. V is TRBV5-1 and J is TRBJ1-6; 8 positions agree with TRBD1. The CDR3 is CASSVRQGSSYNSPLHF. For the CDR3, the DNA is TGCGCCAGCAGCGTACGACAGGGGAGCTCCTATAATTCACCCCTCCACTTT.